This T cell receptor beta chain was retrieved from a study of cytomegalovirus exposure and HLA in healthy donors. General study points: One later analysis reportedly identified an Asian-associated ancestry cluster that showed fewer N-insertions than the roughly 640-donor mean. Immune exposure was documented only through CMV serostatus. A previous analysis found most TCR beta V segments productive roughly 87% or roughly 30% of the time.

Those who donated were healthy bone marrow donors. V lost 6 bases and J lost 5; bases outside the gene matches: 13. CDR1 and CDR2 from the germline V gene are SEHNR and FQNEAQ (reference sequence). The CDR3 covers 16 residues. The PCR was carried out with 60 Vbeta primers and 13 Jbeta primers. Method: immunoSEQ multiplex PCR; TCRdb's copy keeps in-frame clones and lacks some. The sample gives about 140,000 clones, over 60% of which show up once; less than 2% is in the top ten. A remark on this clone: What it recognizes is unknown.

Sequencing was done on a sample of PBMCs. This chain links TRBV7-9 with TRBJ2-1, with 7 positions matching TRBD1. This TCR derives from a man aged 40-50 years in good health and CMV-seronegative. The CDR3 reads CASRPPKGQSNNEQFF. CDR3 sequence (DNA): TGTGCCAGCAGGCCTCCAAAGGGACAGAGTAACAATGAGCAGTTCTTC.